This record concerns one T cell receptor beta chain sequence. The data derive from a study of blood T cell repertoires in COVID-19. Turning to the study itself: Specimens from acute and convalescent COVID-19 originated in the United States, Italy and Spain.

Germline CDR1 LNHNV, CDR2 YYDKDF (reference sequence). The CDR3 loop spans 16 amino acids. Trimming removed 2 bases from V and 5 bases from J, with 18 bases in between. The method was immunoSEQ multiplex PCR; TCRdb's version includes in-frame clones alone and lacks a portion of them. The data contain more than 200,000 clones, about nine tenths of them singletons. Sequencing was done on a sample of PBMCs or T cells enriched from blood (not recorded which). The chain carries TRBV15 and TRBJ2-5; D is perhaps TRBD2 (8 bases). The receptor comes from a man in his forties who had recovered from COVID-19. CDR3 DNA sequence: TGTGCCACCAGCAGACCCCCGGGAGGGGGCGGGGAGACCCAGTACTTC. This translates into CATSRPPGGGGETQYF.